This passage covers 6 T cell receptor beta chains from one sample sequenced in a study of response to subunit inactivated influenza vaccine. TCRdb fed the RT-PCR reads into MiXCR, producing one record per CDR3 protein. The sample consists of hundreds of thousands of distinct CDR3 sequences, less than 8% of them appearing once. Here the sequenced sample was PBMCs from blood, taken roughly 24 months after vaccination. The receptors here all came from a man between 50 and 75 years old who received an inactivated influenza vaccine.

This clonotype was detected ten times or more. The chain recombines TRBV10-3 with TRBJ2-1; D assignment may be TRBD1 or TRBD2 (5 bases each). Trimming pared 2 bases from V and 4 bases from J, leaving 9 bases between. Germline values: CDR1 ENHRY, CDR2 SYGVKD. There are 14 residues in the CDR3. The CDR3 loop is CAISERDEYNEQFF. In DNA form, the CDR3 reads TGTGCCATCAGTGAGCGGGACGAGTACAATGAGCAGTTCTTC.

This chain connects TRBV7-6 to TRBJ1-1; no definite D call. The germline V gene encodes CDR1 SGHVS and CDR2 FNYEAQ. V was shortened by 1 base and J by 1 base, with 7 bases between the two germline ends. This CDR3 has 14 residues. In DNA, the CDR3 is TGTGCCAGCAGCTTAGGACTCTCGAACACTGAAGCTTTCTTT. This gives the protein CASSLGLSNTEAFF.

This clonotype was counted at least ten times. The chain joins TRBV7-9 to TRBJ1-1; the D is unclear. This CDR3 spans 15 amino acids. V was pared by 3 bases and J by 4 bases, with 15 bases between. Germline lookup yields CDR1 SEHNR and CDR2 FQNEAQ (reference sequence). The CDR3 DNA follows: TGTGCCAGCAGCTTTGACGGCAGGTTCGGCACTGAAGCTTTCTTT. Translated: CASSFDGRFGTEAFF.

The chain uses TRBV12-3 or TRBV12-4 and TRBJ2-2; TRBD2 aligns across 12 bases. This CDR3 comprises 15 residues. V lost 8 bases, J lost 7 bases, and 8 bases stayed unmatched. The DNA of the CDR3 is TGTGCCAGCTATCCTAGCGGGAGGGCTAACGGGGAGCTGTTTTTT. This translates into CASYPSGRANGELFF.

This clonotype has just a few counts. The chain combines TRBV2 with TRBJ2-3; D is perhaps TRBD1 (6 bases). Germline V gives CDR1 SNHLY, CDR2 FYNNEI. V gave up 5 bases and J gave up 8 bases, with 14 bases separating them. This CDR3 comprises 13 residues. CDR3 residues: CASSTTGRGTQYF. CDR3 DNA: TGTGCCAGCAGTACTACAGGGCGAGGTACGCAGTATTTT.

This clonotype was recorded a few times. The chain links TRBV15 to TRBJ1-2; D ambiguous. Germline CDR1 LNHNV, CDR2 YYDKDF (reference sequence). CDR3 length: 15 amino acids. Trimming shortened V by 0 bases and J by 7 bases, and 15 bases separated the two germline ends. The CDR3 sequence is CATSRDAGWSGGYTF. DNA for the CDR3: TGTGCCACCAGCAGAGATGCGGGGTGGTCGGGTGGCTACACCTTC.